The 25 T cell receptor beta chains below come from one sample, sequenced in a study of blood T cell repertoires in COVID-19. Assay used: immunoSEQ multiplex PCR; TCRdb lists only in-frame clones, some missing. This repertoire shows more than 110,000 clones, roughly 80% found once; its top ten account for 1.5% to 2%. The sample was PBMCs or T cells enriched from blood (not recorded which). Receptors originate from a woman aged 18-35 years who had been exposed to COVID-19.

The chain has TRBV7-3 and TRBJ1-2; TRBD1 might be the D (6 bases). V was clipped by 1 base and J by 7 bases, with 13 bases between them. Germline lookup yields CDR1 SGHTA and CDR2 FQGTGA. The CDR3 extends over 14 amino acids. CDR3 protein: CASSLNSDRSGYTF. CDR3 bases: TGTGCCAGCAGCTTAAATTCGGACAGAAGTGGCTACACCTTC.

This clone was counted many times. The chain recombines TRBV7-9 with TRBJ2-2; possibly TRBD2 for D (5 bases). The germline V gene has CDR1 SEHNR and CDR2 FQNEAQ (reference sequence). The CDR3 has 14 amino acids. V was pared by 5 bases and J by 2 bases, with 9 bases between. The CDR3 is CASSIGINTGELFF. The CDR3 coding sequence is TGTGCCAGCAGCATCGGGATTAACACCGGGGAGCTGTTTTTT. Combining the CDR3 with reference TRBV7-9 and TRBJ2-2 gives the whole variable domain DTGVSQNPRHKITKRGQNVTFRCDPISEHNRLYWYRQTLGQGPEFLTYFQNEAQLEKSRLLSDRFSAERPKGSFSTLEIQRTEQGDSAMYLCASSIGINTGELFFGEGSRLTVL.

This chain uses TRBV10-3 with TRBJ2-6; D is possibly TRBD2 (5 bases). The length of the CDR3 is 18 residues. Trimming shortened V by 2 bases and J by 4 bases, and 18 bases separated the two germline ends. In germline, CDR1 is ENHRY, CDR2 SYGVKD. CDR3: CAISETPSRVSGANVLTF. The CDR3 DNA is TGTGCCATCAGTGAGACCCCTAGCCGGGTATCGGGGGCCAACGTCCTGACTTTC.

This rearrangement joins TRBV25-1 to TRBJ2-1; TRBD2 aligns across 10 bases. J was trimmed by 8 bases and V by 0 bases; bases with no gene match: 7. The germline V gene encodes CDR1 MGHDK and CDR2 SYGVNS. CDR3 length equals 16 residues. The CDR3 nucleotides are TGTGCCAGCAGTGAATATCTAGCGGGAGATGGCGATGAGCAGTTCTTC. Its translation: CASSEYLAGDGDEQFF.

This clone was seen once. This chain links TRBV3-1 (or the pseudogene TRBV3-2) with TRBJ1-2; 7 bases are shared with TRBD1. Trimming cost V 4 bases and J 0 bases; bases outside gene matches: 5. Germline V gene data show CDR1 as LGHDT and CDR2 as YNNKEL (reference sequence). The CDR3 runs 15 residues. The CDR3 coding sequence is TGTGCCAGCAGCCCGAGGGACAGATCTAACTATGGCTACACCTTC. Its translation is CASSPRDRSNYGYTF.

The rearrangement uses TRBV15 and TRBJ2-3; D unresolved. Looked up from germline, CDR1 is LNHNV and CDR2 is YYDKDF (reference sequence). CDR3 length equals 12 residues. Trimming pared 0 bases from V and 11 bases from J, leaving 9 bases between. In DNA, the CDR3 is TGTGCCACCAGCAGAGATCTCGTAATGCAGTATTTT. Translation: CATSRDLVMQYF.

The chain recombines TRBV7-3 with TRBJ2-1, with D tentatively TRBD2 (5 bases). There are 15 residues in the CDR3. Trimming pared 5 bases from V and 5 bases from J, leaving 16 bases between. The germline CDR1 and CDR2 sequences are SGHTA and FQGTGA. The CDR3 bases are TGTGCCAGCAGCAAACTAGGACCGGTGAACAATGAGCAGTTCTTC. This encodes CASSKLGPVNNEQFF.

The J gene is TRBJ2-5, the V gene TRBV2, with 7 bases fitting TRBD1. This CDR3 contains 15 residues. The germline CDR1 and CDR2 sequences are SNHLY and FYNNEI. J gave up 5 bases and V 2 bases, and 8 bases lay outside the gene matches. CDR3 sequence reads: CASSERVGGRETQYF. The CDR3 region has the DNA TGTGCCAGCAGTGAAAGGGTAGGGGGCAGGGAGACCCAGTACTTC.

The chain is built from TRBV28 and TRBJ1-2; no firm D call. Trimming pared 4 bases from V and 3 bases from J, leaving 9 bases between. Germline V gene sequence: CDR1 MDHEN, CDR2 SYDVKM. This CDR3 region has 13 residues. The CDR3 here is CASSSSFDYGYTF. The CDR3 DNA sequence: TGTGCCAGCAGTTCTAGCTTTGACTATGGCTACACCTTC.

CDR3 DNA: TGTGCCAGCAGCCAGAACAGGGGGAGGGCCCATGAGCAGTTCTTC. It yields the protein CASSQNRGRAHEQFF. J is TRBJ2-1 and V is TRBV14, with D possibly matching TRBD1 (8 bases). CDR3 length: 15 residues. CDR1 and CDR2 (germline): SGHDN, FVKESK. Trimming took off 3 bases at V and 8 bases at J, with 17 bases between the two ends.

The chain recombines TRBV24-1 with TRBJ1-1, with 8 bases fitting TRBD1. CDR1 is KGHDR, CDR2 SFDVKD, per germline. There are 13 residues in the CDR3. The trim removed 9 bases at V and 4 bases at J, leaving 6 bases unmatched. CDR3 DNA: TGTGCCACCGGACAGGGCGGTGGCACTGAAGCTTTCTTT. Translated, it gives CATGQGGGTEAFF.

CDR3 nucleotide sequence: TGTGCCAGCAGTTCGACCGGGACTACCGAGCAGTACTTC. This encodes CASSSTGTTEQYF. The V and J genes are TRBV12-3 or TRBV12-4 and TRBJ2-7, with 7 bases that match TRBD2. CDR3 length: 13 residues. V trimming: 4 bases; J trimming: 6 bases; junction bases outside the gene matches: 6.

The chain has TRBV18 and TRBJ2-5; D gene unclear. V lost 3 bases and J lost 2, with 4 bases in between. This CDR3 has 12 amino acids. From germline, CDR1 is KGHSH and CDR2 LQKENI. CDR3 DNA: TGTGCCAGCTCACCCCCACAAGAGACCCAGTACTTC. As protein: CASSPPQETQYF.

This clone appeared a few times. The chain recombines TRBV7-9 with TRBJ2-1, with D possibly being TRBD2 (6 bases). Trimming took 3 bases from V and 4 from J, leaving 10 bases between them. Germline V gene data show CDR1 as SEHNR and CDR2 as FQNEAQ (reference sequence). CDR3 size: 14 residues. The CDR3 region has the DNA TGTGCCAGCAGCTTCTCGGGGACTTACAATGAGCAGTTCTTC. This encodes CASSFSGTYNEQFF.

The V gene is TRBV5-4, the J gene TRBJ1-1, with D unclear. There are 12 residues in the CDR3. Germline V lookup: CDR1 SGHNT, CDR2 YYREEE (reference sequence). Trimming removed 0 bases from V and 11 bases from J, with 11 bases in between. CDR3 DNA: TGTGCCAGCAGCTTGGATTGGGCGGGGGCTTTCTTT. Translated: CASSLDWAGAFF.

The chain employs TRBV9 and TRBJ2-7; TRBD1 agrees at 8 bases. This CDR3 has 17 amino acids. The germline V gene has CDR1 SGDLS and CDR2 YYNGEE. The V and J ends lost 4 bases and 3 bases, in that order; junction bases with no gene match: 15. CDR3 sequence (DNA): TGTGCCAGCAGCCCTAACCCGGGACAGGTGCTAGGCTACGAGCAGTACTTC. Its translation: CASSPNPGQVLGYEQYF.

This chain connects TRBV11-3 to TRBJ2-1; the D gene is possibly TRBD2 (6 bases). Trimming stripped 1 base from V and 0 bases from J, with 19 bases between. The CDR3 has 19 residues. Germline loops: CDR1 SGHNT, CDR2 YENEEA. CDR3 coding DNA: TGTGCCAGCAGCTTAGGGGGGACGGGAAGCGGGCGCTCCTACAATGAGCAGTTCTTC. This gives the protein CASSLGGTGSGRSYNEQFF.

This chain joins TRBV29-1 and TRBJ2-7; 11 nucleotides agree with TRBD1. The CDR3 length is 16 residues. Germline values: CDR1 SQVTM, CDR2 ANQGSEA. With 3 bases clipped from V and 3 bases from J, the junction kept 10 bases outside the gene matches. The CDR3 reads CSVDLGAGTGGYEQYF. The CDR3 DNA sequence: TGCAGCGTTGACCTGGGGGCCGGGACAGGGGGCTACGAGCAGTACTTC.

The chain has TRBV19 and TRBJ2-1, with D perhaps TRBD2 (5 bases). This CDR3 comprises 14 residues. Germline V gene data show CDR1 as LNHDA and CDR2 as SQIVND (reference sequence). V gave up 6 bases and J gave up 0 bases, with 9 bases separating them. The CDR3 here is CASRDWSSYNEQFF. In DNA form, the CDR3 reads TGTGCCAGTAGGGACTGGTCCTCCTACAATGAGCAGTTCTTC.

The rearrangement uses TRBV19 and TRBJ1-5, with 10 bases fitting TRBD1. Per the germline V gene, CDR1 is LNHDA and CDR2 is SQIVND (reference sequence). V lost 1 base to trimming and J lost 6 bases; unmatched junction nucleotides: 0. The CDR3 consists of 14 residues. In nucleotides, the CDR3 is TGTGCCAGTAGTATAGGACAGGGGGCTCAGCCCCAGCATTTT. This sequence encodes CASSIGQGAQPQHF.

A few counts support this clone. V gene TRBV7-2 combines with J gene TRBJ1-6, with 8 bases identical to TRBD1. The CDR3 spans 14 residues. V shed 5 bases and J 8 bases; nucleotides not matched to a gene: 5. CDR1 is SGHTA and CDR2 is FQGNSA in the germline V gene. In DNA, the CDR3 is TGTGCCAGCAGCAGGGACAGGATTTATTCACCCCTCCACTTT. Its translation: CASSRDRIYSPLHF.

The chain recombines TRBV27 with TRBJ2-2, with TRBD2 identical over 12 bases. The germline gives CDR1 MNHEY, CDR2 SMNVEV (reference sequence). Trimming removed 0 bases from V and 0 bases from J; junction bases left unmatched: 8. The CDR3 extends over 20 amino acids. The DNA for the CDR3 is TGTGCCAGCAGTTTATCTAGTAGTCTAGCGGGAGGGACGAACACCGGGGAGCTGTTTTTT. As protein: CASSLSSSLAGGTNTGELFF.

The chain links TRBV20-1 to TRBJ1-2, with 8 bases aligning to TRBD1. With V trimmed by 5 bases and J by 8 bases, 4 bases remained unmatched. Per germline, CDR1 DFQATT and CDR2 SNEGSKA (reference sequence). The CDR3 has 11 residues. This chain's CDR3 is CSAPRGRGYTF. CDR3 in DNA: TGCAGTGCTCCCAGGGGGCGCGGCTACACCTTC.

CDR3: CASGTGRLNYGYTF. Here the CDR3 DNA reads TGTGCCAGCGGGACAGGACGTCTTAACTATGGCTACACCTTC. The rearrangement joins TRBV2 to TRBJ1-2; TRBD1 matches at 8 bases. Germline loops: CDR1 SNHLY, CDR2 FYNNEI. CDR3 length: 14 residues. The V gene end was trimmed by 8 bases and the J gene end by 1 base; junction bases not matched to a gene: 6.

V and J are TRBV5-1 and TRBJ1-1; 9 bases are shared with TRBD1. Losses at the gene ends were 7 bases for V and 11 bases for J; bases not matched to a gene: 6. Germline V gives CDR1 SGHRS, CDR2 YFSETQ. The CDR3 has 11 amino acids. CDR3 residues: CASGGDRAAFF. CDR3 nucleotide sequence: TGCGCCAGCGGAGGGGACAGGGCGGCTTTCTTT.